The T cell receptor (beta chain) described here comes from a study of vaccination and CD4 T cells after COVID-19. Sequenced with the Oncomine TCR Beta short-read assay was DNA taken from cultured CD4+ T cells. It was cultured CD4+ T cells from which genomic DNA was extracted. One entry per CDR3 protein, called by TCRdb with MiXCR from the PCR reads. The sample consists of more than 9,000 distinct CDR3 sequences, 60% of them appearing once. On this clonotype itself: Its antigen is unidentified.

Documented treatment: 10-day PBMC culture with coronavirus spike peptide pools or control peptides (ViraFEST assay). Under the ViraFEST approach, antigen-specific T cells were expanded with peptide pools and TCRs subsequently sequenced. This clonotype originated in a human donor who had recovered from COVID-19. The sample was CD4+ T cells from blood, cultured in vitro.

The CDR3 DNA follows: TGTGCCAGCAGGGCCCTTGGTTCACCCCTCCACTTT. Its protein product is CASRALGSPLHF. This chain links TRBV27 with TRBJ1-6; D remains unclear. Germline loops: CDR1 MNHEY, CDR2 SMNVEV (reference sequence). The CDR3 totals 12 residues. V was clipped by 6 bases and J by 9 bases, with 9 bases between them.